A selection of T cell receptor beta chains follows, all from one sample in a study of T cells in Graves' hyperthyroidism and ophthalmopathy. Each CDR3 protein gets one entry after TCRdb re-called the multiplex PCR reads with MiXCR. The repertoire consists of under 300,000 distinct CDR3 sequences, with 20% to 25% occurring once and the leading ten covering around 30%. Sequences were obtained from blood. The receptors here all came from a man aged 40-49 years with Graves' hyperthyroidism that later progressed to Graves' ophthalmopathy. CDR3s include the opening cysteine and the closing phenylalanine or tryptophan. D genes are given only for firm matches. The size of a clone is reported for some rows only, either as once, few or many, or as a class for expanded clones.

d_call: -; v_call: TRBV7-8; clone_size: -; j_call: TRBJ2-5; cdr3_aa: CASSLVLETQYF; cdr3_nt: TGTGCCAGCAGCTTAGTGTTGGAGACCCAGTACTTC
d_call: -; v_call: TRBV6-2/TRBV6-3; clone_size: -; j_call: TRBJ1-1; cdr3_aa: CASSPMDRSMNTEAFF; cdr3_nt: TGTGCCAGCAGTCCCATGGACAGAAGCATGAACACTGAAGCTTTCTTT
d_call: -; v_call: TRBV12-3/TRBV12-4; clone_size: -; j_call: TRBJ2-5; cdr3_aa: CASRRGTNQETQYF; cdr3_nt: TGTGCCAGCAGACGAGGGACAAACCAAGAGACCCAGTACTTC
d_call: -; v_call: TRBV7-2; clone_size: many; j_call: TRBJ2-7; cdr3_aa: CASSSGPGNEQYF; cdr3_nt: TGTGCCAGCAGCTCCGGGCCCGGGAACGAGCAGTACTTC
d_call: -; v_call: TRBV28; clone_size: few; j_call: TRBJ1-1; cdr3_aa: CASKRSPNTEAFF; cdr3_nt: TGTGCCAGCAAGAGGTCGCCCAATACTGAAGCTTTCTTT
d_call: -; v_call: TRBV6-2/TRBV6-3; clone_size: many; j_call: TRBJ2-2; cdr3_aa: CASSYSVAANTGELFF; cdr3_nt: TGTGCCAGCAGTTACTCGGTCGCGGCGAACACCGGGGAGCTGTTTTTT
d_call: TRBD1; v_call: TRBV6-5; clone_size: few; j_call: TRBJ2-4; cdr3_aa: CASKDRSKNIQYF; cdr3_nt: TGTGCCAGCAAGGACAGGAGCAAAAACATTCAGTACTTC
d_call: -; v_call: TRBV6-1; clone_size: many; j_call: TRBJ1-5; cdr3_aa: CASSVKQTNQPQHF; cdr3_nt: TGTGCCAGCAGTGTAAAACAGACCAATCAGCCCCAGCATTTT
d_call: -; v_call: TRBV6-1; clone_size: many; j_call: TRBJ2-5; cdr3_aa: CASGGPREWREETQYF; cdr3_nt: TGTGCCAGCGGTGGCCCCCGTGAATGGCGGGAAGAGACCCAGTACTTC
d_call: -; v_call: TRBV2; clone_size: many; j_call: TRBJ2-4; cdr3_aa: CASHGGNIQYF; cdr3_nt: TGTGCCAGTCATGGGGGGAACATTCAGTACTTC
d_call: TRBD1; v_call: TRBV12-3/TRBV12-4; clone_size: -; j_call: TRBJ1-6; cdr3_aa: CASSFGQEHSPLHF; cdr3_nt: TGTGCCAGCAGTTTCGGACAGGAACATTCACCCCTCCACTTT
d_call: -; v_call: TRBV12-3/TRBV12-4; clone_size: many; j_call: TRBJ1-1; cdr3_aa: CASSPAQGIEAFF; cdr3_nt: TGTGCCAGCAGTCCCGCCCAGGGTATTGAAGCTTTCTTT
d_call: TRBD1; v_call: TRBV10-3; clone_size: many; j_call: TRBJ1-1; cdr3_aa: CAISERDSNMNTEAFF; cdr3_nt: TGTGCCATCAGTGAGCGGGACAGTAACATGAACACTGAAGCTTTCTTT
d_call: -; v_call: TRBV19; clone_size: -; j_call: TRBJ1-1; cdr3_aa: CASSTDRVRGLGWGEAFF; cdr3_nt: TGTGCCAGTAGTACGGATAGGGTAAGGGGCCTCGGTTGGGGTGAAGCTTTCTTT
d_call: -; v_call: TRBV5-1; clone_size: many; j_call: TRBJ2-4; cdr3_aa: CASSLNGNIQYF; cdr3_nt: TGCGCCAGCAGCTTGAATGGAAACATTCAGTACTTC
d_call: -; v_call: TRBV6-1; clone_size: once; j_call: TRBJ1-2; cdr3_aa: CASSESPTNYGYTF; cdr3_nt: TGTGCCAGCAGTGAGTCCCCAACTAACTATGGCTACACCTTC
d_call: -; v_call: TRBV15; clone_size: many; j_call: TRBJ2-7; cdr3_aa: CATSRDLTYEQYF; cdr3_nt: TGTGCCACCAGCAGAGATCTAACGTACGAGCAGTACTTC
d_call: -; v_call: TRBV27; clone_size: -; j_call: TRBJ1-2; cdr3_aa: CASSYARDEGYTF; cdr3_nt: TGTGCCAGCAGTTACGCCAGGGATGAGGGCTACACCTTC
d_call: TRBD1; v_call: TRBV3-1; clone_size: many; j_call: TRBJ1-1; cdr3_aa: CASSQRGRGTNTEAFF; cdr3_nt: TGTGCCAGCAGCCAAAGGGGCAGGGGGACCAACACTGAAGCTTTCTTT
d_call: -; v_call: TRBV29-1; clone_size: many; j_call: TRBJ2-5; cdr3_aa: CSVLLGVGASQYF; cdr3_nt: TGCAGCGTTTTGCTGGGGGTCGGGGCGTCCCAGTACTTC
d_call: -; v_call: TRBV2; clone_size: many; j_call: TRBJ2-5; cdr3_aa: CASKKGQVQETQYF; cdr3_nt: TGTGCCAGCAAGAAAGGACAAGTTCAAGAGACCCAGTACTTC
d_call: -; v_call: TRBV20-1; clone_size: many; j_call: TRBJ1-1; cdr3_aa: CSVFEGGTEAFF; cdr3_nt: TGCAGTGTCTTCGAAGGGGGCACTGAAGCTTTCTTT
d_call: -; v_call: TRBV20-1; clone_size: many; j_call: TRBJ1-3; cdr3_aa: CSARRGNTIYF; cdr3_nt: TGCAGTGCTAGGAGGGGAAACACCATATATTTT
d_call: -; v_call: TRBV28; clone_size: -; j_call: TRBJ1-1; cdr3_aa: CASSLMAGVAVPEAFF; cdr3_nt: TGTGCCAGCAGTTTAATGGCGGGGGTCGCGGTCCCTGAAGCTTTCTTT
d_call: TRBD1; v_call: TRBV3-1; clone_size: many; j_call: TRBJ1-2; cdr3_aa: CASSSRDSLGYTF; cdr3_nt: TGTGCCAGCAGCTCCCGGGACAGCCTTGGCTACACCTTC
d_call: -; v_call: TRBV24-1; clone_size: many; j_call: TRBJ1-6; cdr3_aa: CATSDTGLNSPLHF; cdr3_nt: TGTGCCACCAGTGATACAGGACTTAATTCACCCCTCCACTTT